Listed below are T cell receptor beta chains from one sample, sequenced in a study of blood T cell repertoires in COVID-19. Clones were read by immunoSEQ multiplex PCR, and TCRdb kept only the in-frame ones, dropping some. The data contain 85,000 to 90,000 clones, 80% to 90% of them seen just once; the ten biggest clones take up approximately 5.2%. The sequenced sample was peripheral blood. Receptors originate from an elderly woman with active COVID-19. CDR3s include the opening cysteine and the closing phenylalanine or tryptophan. The D gene is left open where the match is weak. The size of a clone is reported for some rows only, either as once, few or many, or as a class for expanded clones.

D,size,J,V,DNA,CDR3
TRBD1,.,TRBJ2-2,TRBV5-6,TGTGCCAGCAGCTTGCGACGGACAGGAACGAACACCGGGGAGCTGTTTTTT,CASSLRRTGTNTGELFF
TRBD1,.,TRBJ2-1,TRBV7-2,TGTGCCAGCAGCCGGGGGACAGGGGGCCACCTGAGTAAGTTCTTC,CASSRGTGGHLSKFF
TRBD2,.,TRBJ2-1,TRBV28,TGTGCCAGCATGCGGGGCGGGGGGCAGTTCTTC,CASMRGGGQFF
TRBD2,.,TRBJ2-3,TRBV7-9,TGTGCCAGCAGCTCCCAGCGGGAGGGCCTAAATACGCAGTATTTT,CASSSQREGLNTQYF
TRBD1,.,TRBJ1-2,TRBV4-3,TGCGCCAGCAGCCAAGATCGTTCGAACAGGGGAAACTATGGCTACACCTTC,CASSQDRSNRGNYGYTF
TRBD1,.,TRBJ1-2,TRBV28,TGTGCCAGCAGTCGACAGGGTACGGGTGGCTACACCTTC,CASSRQGTGGYTF
TRBD1,few,TRBJ2-3,TRBV6-6,TGTGCCAGCAGTTACTCACAGCCGGGACAGACGCAGTATTTT,CASSYSQPGQTQYF
.,.,TRBJ1-6,TRBV15,TGTGCCACCAGCAGAGATATCGGGGGTAACTATAATTCACCCCTCCACTTT,CATSRDIGGNYNSPLHF
.,.,TRBJ1-5,TRBV27,TGTGCCAGCAGTTCCCCCGTGAGGGGGCAGCCCCAGCATTTT,CASSSPVRGQPQHF
TRBD2,.,TRBJ2-3,TRBV19,TGTGCCAGTAGTGCCGGGACTAGCTCTGAGACGCAGTATTTT,CASSAGTSSETQYF
.,.,TRBJ1-5,TRBV4-1,TGCGCCAGCAGCCAAGTGGACAGAGCGAATCAGCCCCAGCATTTT,CASSQVDRANQPQHF
.,.,TRBJ2-1,TRBV5-6,TGTGCCAGCAGCTTCGGGCTAGCCTCCTACAATGAGCAGTTCTTC,CASSFGLASYNEQFF
.,.,TRBJ2-7,TRBV27,TGTGCCAGCAGTTTTGGAGGGCGGCTTTCCTACGAGCAGTACTTC,CASSFGGRLSYEQYF
TRBD2,.,TRBJ2-3,TRBV9,TGTGCCAGCAGCGCACCGGGACTAGCGGGAGCAATGGATACGCAGTATTTT,CASSAPGLAGAMDTQYF
.,.,TRBJ2-5,TRBV2,TGTGCCAGCGCGGCAGCGGAACAAGAGACCCAGTACTTC,CASAAAEQETQYF
.,.,TRBJ1-3,TRBV19,TGTGCCAGTGGAGACGGGGGTTTGGGTTCTGGAAACACCATATATTTT,CASGDGGLGSGNTIYF
.,.,TRBJ2-1,TRBV5-1,TGCGCCAGCAGCTTGGTTCCAGGGGTTCGTTCCTACAATGAGCAGTTCTTC,CASSLVPGVRSYNEQFF
TRBD2,.,TRBJ2-3,TRBV29-1,TGCAGCGTTGTTCACTCTAGCGGGAGTACAGATACGCAGTATTTT,CSVVHSSGSTDTQYF
TRBD1,.,TRBJ2-6,TRBV27,TGTGCCAGCAGTTCCTCCGGGACAGCCGGGGCCAACGTCCTGACTTTC,CASSSSGTAGANVLTF
TRBD2,.,TRBJ2-5,TRBV4-1,TGCGCCAGCAGCCAAGGCCAGACTAGCGGGAGGAGTCCGGAGACCCAGTACTTC,CASSQGQTSGRSPETQYF
TRBD1,few,TRBJ2-1,TRBV11-1,TGTGCCAGCAGCCCACCGACAGGGGGCCATGAGCAGTTCTTC,CASSPPTGGHEQFF
.,.,TRBJ1-2,TRBV6-1,TGTGCCAGCAGTGAAGGGGGCCGCTATGGCTACACCTTC,CASSEGGRYGYTF
.,.,TRBJ1-2,TRBV7-2,TGTGCCATGTCCGGGACAACTCGATATGGCTACACCTTC,CAMSGTTRYGYTF
.,.,TRBJ2-1,TRBV18,TGTGCCAGCTCACCACCGTCTAGCTCGCTGAATGAGCAGTTCTTC,CASSPPSSSLNEQFF
TRBD2,.,TRBJ2-2,TRBV28,TGTGCCATCGTAGCGGGAGGCCTTAACACCGGGGAGCTGTTTTTT,CAIVAGGLNTGELFF
.,once,TRBJ2-5,TRBV4-1,TGCGCCAGCAGCCAAGATGGTAACACGGGAGAGACCCAGTACTTC,CASSQDGNTGETQYF
TRBD2,.,TRBJ2-1,TRBV10-3,TGTGCCATCAGGCAACCTAGCGGGATATACAATGAGCAGTTCTTC,CAIRQPSGIYNEQFF
TRBD1,once,TRBJ2-5,TRBV4-1,TGCGCCAGCAGCCAGGGACAGGGATGGGAGACCCAGTACTTC,CASSQGQGWETQYF
TRBD1,.,TRBJ1-3,TRBV5-5,TGTGCCAGCAGCGAGACGGGACAGGGAAACACCATATATTTT,CASSETGQGNTIYF
.,.,TRBJ2-1,TRBV27,TGTGCCAGCAGTTTGTTCTGGCTAGTGAGAAATGAGCAGTTCTTC,CASSLFWLVRNEQFF
TRBD1,.,TRBJ2-7,TRBV11-2,TGTGCCAGCAGCCCAACGAGGCCTTACAGGGGAAGCTGGTACGAGCAGTACTTC,CASSPTRPYRGSWYEQYF
.,.,TRBJ2-3,TRBV6-6,TGTGCCAGCAATATGGCACACGCAGATACGCAGTATTTT,CASNMAHADTQYF
TRBD1,.,TRBJ1-5,TRBV28,TGTGCCAGCAGCCCGGACAGGGGGTCGAGTCAGCCCCAGCATTTT,CASSPDRGSSQPQHF
.,.,TRBJ2-3,TRBV7-2,TGTGCCAGCGCAATAGAGGGGAGGAGTACGCAGTATTTT,CASAIEGRSTQYF
.,.,TRBJ2-3,TRBV7-2,TGTGCCAGCAGCTTAATTCGGGGGACAGATACGCAGTATTTT,CASSLIRGTDTQYF
.,.,TRBJ2-1,TRBV7-8,TGTGCCAGCAGCGTCCGTTATGAGCAGTTCTTC,CASSVRYEQFF
.,.,TRBJ1-2,TRBV20-1,TGCAGTGCGCTAGGCTACACCTTC,CSALGYTF
.,.,TRBJ2-2,TRBV6-4,TGTGCCAGCAGACGGGACTTCACCGGGGAGCTGTTTTTT,CASRRDFTGELFF
TRBD2,.,TRBJ2-7,TRBV15,TGTGCCACCAGCAGACGCGGGACTAGCGCCCACCTCTACGAGCAGTACTTC,CATSRRGTSAHLYEQYF
TRBD2,.,TRBJ2-3,TRBV4-3,TGCGCCAGCAGCCGCAAGCCTGCTCCGGGACTAGCGGGAGGAGGAACGCAGTATTTT,CASSRKPAPGLAGGGTQYF
TRBD2,once,TRBJ2-1,TRBV3-1/TRBV3-2,TGTGCCAGCAGCCAAGGGACTAGCGGGACCTACAATGAGCAGTTCTTC,CASSQGTSGTYNEQFF
.,few,TRBJ2-5,TRBV2,TGTGCCAGCACTGCGGAGGGCCGGACCCAGTACTTC,CASTAEGRTQYF
.,.,TRBJ2-7,TRBV28,TGTGCCAGCAGCCACTCACTCACGACAGTTAGCTCCTACGAGCAGTACTTC,CASSHSLTTVSSYEQYF
.,.,TRBJ1-3,TRBV18,TGTGCCAGCTCACCACCGGCGGAGTACTCTGGAAACACCATATATTTT,CASSPPAEYSGNTIYF
TRBD2,.,TRBJ2-1,TRBV9,TGTGCCAGCAGCGTAGTGGGACTAGGGGAACATGAGCAGTTCTTC,CASSVVGLGEHEQFF
TRBD2,.,TRBJ2-3,TRBV2,TGTGCCAGCATGACTAGCGGGAGGGGCACAGATACGCAGTATTTT,CASMTSGRGTDTQYF
.,once,TRBJ2-7,TRBV2,TGTGCCAGCAGTGCCTGGACAGTTTCCATGGACGAGCAGTACTTC,CASSAWTVSMDEQYF